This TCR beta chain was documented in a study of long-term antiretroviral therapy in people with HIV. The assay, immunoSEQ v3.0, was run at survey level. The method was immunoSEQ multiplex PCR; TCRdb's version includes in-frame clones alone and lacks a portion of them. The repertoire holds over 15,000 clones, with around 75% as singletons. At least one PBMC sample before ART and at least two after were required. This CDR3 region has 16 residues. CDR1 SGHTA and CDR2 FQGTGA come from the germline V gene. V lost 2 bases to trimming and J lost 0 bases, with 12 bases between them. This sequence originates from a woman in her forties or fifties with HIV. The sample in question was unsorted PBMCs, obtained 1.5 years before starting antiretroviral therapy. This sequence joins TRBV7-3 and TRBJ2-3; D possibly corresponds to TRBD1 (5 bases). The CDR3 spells CASSLGQPFSTDTQYF. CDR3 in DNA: TGTGCCAGCAGCTTAGGACAACCTTTTAGCACAGATACGCAGTATTTT.